This section outlines one T cell receptor (beta chain) sequence together with its context. Its target is not known. This sample was taken from a study of early T cells in non-severe SARS-CoV-2 infection. V was trimmed by 6 bases and J by 6 bases, leaving 15 bases between them. The CDR3 is 14 residues long. From germline, CDR1 is KGHSH and CDR2 LQKENI. One entry per CDR3 protein, called by TCRdb with MiXCR from the 5' RACE reads. Altogether some 58,000 distinct CDR3 sequences are present, 11% being singletons, with the ten largest covering 2.5% to 3.5%. Study results and caveats: Using VDJdb, the matching emphasized anti-spike CD8 responses while missing private and CD4 specificities.

Source: whole blood, taken at baseline. The chain joins TRBV18 to TRBJ1-5; D may be TRBD1 (5 bases). This clonotype originated in an adult who was a healthcare worker with PCR-confirmed SARS-CoV-2 infection or an uninfected control (not recorded which). The CDR3 DNA reads TGTGCCAGCTCCTTGGGGCCAGGGATTCAGCCCCAGCATTTT. It yields the protein CASSLGPGIQPQHF.